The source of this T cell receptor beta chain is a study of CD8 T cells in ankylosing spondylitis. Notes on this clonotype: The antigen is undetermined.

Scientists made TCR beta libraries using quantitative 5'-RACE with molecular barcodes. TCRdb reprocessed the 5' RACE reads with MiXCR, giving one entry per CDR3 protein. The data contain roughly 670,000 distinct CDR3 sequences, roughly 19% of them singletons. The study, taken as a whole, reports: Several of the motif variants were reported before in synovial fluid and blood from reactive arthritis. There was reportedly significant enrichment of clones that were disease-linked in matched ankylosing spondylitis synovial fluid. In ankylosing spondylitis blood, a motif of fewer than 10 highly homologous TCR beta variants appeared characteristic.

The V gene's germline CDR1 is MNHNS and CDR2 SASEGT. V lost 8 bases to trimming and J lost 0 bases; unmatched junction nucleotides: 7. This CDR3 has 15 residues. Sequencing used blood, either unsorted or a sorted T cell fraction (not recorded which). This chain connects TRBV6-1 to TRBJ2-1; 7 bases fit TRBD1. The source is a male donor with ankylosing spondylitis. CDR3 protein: CASGKGTASYNEQFF. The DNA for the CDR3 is TGTGCCAGCGGAAAGGGGACAGCCTCCTACAATGAGCAGTTCTTC.